This T cell receptor beta chain was captured in a study of cytomegalovirus exposure and HLA in healthy donors. CDR1 is MNHEY, CDR2 SMNVEV, per germline (reference sequence). With 2 bases clipped from V and 4 bases from J, the junction kept 4 bases outside the gene matches. This CDR3 is built from 14 residues. PCR used 60 Vbeta primers and 13 Jbeta primers. Measured with immunoSEQ multiplex PCR; TCRdb has only the in-frame clones, and not every one. The sample records approximately 170,000 clones, around 78% being singletons. The chain carries TRBV27 and TRBJ2-5, with 7 bases fitting TRBD1. Sequencing was done on a sample of PBMCs. This TCR was recovered from a man in his forties or fifties in good health and CMV-seronegative. The CDR3 protein is CASSLTGAGETQYF. DNA for the CDR3: TGTGCCAGCAGTTTAACAGGGGCCGGAGAGACCCAGTACTTC.